The clone carrying this T cell receptor beta chain showed up just once. Its cognate antigen is unknown. The V gene's germline CDR1 is ENHRY and CDR2 SYGVKD. The CDR3 covers 14 residues. V was cut by 5 bases and J by 3 bases, with 10 bases left in between. This specimen belongs to a study of cytomegalovirus exposure and HLA in healthy donors. PCR involved 60 Vbeta and 13 Jbeta primers. Only in-frame clones appear in the TCRdb table, and some are missing; sequencing was by immunoSEQ multiplex PCR. Of approximately 100,000 clones listed, roughly 71% are singletons. Findings and caveats of the study: Available immune exposure information was restricted to CMV serostatus only.

The clonotype originates from a woman between 35 and 50 years old in good health and CMV-seronegative. The rearrangement uses TRBV10-3 and TRBJ2-2, with a possible D match to TRBD1 (7 bases). The sequenced sample consisted of PBMCs. The DNA for the CDR3 is TGTGCCATCAGTTCCAGGGGGGACACCGGGGAGCTGTTTTTT. Its protein is CAISSRGDTGELFF.